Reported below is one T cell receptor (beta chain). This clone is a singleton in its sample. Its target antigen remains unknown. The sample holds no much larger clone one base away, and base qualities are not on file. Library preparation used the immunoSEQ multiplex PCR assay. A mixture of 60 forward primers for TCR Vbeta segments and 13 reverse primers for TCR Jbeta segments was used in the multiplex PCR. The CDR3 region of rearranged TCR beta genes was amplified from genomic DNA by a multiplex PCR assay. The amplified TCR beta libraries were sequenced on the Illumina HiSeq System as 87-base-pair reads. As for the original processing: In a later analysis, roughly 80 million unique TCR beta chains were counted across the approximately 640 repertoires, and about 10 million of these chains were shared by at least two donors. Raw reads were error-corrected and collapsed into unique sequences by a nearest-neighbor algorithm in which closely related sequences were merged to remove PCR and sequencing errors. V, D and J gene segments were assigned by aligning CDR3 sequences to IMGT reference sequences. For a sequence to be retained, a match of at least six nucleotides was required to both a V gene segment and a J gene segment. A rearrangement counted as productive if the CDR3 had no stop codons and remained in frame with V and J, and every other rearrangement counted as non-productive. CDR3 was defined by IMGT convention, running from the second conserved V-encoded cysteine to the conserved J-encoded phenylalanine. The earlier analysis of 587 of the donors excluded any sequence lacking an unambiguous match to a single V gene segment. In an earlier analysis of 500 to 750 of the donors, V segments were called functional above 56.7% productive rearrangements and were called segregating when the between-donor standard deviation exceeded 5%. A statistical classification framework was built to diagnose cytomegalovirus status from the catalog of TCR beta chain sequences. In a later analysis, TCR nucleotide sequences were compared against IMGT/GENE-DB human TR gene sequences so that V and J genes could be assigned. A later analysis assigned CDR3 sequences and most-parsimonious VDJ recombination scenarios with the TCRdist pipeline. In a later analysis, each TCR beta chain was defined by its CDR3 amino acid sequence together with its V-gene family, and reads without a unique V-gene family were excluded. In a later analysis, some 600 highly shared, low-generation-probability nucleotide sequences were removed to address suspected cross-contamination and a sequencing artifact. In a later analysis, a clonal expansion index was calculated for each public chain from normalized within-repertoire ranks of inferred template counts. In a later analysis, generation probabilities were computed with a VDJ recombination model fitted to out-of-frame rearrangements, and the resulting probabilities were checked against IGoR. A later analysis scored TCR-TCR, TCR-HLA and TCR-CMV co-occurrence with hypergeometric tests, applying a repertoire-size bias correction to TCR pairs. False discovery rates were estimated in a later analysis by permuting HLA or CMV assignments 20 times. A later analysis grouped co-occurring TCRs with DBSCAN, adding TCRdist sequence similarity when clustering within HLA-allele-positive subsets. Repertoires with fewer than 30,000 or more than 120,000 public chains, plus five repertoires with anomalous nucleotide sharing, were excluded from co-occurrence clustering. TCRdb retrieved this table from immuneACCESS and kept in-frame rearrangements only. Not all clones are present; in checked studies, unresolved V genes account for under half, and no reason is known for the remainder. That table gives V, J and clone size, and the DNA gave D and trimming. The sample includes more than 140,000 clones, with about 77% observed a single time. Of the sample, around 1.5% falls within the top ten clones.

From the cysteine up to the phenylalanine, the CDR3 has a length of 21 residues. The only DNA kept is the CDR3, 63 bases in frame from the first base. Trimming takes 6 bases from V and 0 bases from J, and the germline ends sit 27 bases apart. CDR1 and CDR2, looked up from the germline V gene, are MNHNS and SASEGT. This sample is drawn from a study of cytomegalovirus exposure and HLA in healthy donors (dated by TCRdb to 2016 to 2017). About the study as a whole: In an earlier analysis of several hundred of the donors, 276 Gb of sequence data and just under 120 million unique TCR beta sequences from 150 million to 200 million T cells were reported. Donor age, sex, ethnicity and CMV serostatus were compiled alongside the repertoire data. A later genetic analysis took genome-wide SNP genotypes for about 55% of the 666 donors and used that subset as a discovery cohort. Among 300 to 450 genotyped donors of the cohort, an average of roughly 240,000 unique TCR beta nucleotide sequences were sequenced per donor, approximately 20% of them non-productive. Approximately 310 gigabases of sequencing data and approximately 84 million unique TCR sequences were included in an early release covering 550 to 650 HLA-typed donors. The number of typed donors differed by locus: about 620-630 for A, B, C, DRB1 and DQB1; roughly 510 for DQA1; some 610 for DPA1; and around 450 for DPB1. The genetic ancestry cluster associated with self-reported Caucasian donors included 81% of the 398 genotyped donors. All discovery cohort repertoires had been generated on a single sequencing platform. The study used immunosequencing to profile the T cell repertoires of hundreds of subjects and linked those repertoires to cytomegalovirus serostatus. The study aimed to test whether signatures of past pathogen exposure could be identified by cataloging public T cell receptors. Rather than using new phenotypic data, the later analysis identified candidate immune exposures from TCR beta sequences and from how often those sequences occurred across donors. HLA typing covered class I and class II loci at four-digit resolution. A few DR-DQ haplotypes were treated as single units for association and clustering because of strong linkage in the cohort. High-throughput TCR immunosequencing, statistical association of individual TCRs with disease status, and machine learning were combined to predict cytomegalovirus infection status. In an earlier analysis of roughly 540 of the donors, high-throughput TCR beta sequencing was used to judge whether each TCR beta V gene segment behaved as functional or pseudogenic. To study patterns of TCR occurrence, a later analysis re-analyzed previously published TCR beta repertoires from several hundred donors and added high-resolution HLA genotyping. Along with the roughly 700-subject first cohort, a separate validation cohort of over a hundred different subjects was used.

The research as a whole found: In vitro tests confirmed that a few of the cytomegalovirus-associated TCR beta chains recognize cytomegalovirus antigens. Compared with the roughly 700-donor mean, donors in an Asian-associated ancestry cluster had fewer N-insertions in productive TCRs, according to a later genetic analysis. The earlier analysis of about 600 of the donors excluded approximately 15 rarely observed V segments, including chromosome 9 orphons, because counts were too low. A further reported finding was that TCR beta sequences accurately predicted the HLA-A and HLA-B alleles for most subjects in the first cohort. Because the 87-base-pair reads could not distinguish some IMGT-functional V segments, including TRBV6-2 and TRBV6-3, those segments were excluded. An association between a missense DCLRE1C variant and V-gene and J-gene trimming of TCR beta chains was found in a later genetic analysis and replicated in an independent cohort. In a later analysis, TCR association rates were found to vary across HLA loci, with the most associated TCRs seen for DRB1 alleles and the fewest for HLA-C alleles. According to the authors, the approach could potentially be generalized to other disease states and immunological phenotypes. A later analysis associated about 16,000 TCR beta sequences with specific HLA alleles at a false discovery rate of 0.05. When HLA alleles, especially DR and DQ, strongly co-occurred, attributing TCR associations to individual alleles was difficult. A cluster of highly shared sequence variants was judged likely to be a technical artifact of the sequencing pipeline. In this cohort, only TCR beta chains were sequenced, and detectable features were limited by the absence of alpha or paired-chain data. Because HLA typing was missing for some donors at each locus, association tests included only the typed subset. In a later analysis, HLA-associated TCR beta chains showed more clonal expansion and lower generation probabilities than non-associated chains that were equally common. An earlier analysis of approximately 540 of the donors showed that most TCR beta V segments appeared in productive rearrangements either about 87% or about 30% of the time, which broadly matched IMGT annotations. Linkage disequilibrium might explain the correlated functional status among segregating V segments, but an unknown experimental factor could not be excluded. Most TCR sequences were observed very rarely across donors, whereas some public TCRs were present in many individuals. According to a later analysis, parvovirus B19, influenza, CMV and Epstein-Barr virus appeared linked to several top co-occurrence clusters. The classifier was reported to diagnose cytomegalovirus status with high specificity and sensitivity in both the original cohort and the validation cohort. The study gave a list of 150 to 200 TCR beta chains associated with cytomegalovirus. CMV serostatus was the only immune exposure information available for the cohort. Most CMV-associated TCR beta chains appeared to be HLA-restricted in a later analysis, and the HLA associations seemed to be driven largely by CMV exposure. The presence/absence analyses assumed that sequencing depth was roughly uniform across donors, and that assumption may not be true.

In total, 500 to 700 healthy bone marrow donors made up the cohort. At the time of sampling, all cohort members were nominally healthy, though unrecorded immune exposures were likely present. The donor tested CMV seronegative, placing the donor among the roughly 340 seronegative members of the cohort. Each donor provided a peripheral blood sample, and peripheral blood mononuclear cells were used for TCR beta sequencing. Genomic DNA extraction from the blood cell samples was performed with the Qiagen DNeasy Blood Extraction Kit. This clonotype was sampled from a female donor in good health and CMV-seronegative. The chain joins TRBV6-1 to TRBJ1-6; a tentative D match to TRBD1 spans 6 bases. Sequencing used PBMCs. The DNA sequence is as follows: TGTGCCAGCAGAGAAAAAGGGGGGGGACAAACTAAGAGCTCCTATAATTCACCCCTCCACTTT. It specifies CASREKGGGQTKSSYNSPLHF.